This TCR beta chain emerged from a study of CD8+ T cells in alopecia areata. Comment on this clone: Its antigen is not identified.

The treatment was: oral pan-JAK inhibitor, 5-10 mg twice daily. Study-wide results and limits: For lesional scalp, especially alopecia totalis/universalis, clonality was higher than in normal scalp. As there was one nonresponder, how baseline CD8+ expansion relates to response remains uncertain.

Extracted RNA was reverse transcribed into cDNA, the sequencing template. Sequencing was performed with immunoSEQ multiplex PCR; in TCRdb, only in-frame clones are kept and a portion is missing. The repertoire includes more than 130,000 clones, approximately 80% of them detected once, and more than 20% sits in the top ten. The receptor was derived from a human donor with alopecia areata. This specimen was CD8+ T cells sorted from blood, taken at week 4, from a patient treated with tofacitinib.

In nucleotides, the CDR3 is TGTGCCAGCAGTGAAGGTCCGCTCTACGAGCAGTACTTC. This gives the protein CASSEGPLYEQYF. The chain combines TRBV2 with TRBJ2-7, with D uncertain. Germline lookup yields CDR1 SNHLY and CDR2 FYNNEI. Between the trimmed V and J ends, which lost 1 base and 3 bases, there was a span of 7 bases. The CDR3 totals 13 residues.